This passage covers 11 T cell receptor beta chains from one sample sequenced in a study of cytomegalovirus exposure and HLA in healthy donors. The PCR ran on 60 Vbeta and 13 Jbeta primers. Repertoires were generated with immunoSEQ multiplex PCR, while TCRdb's copy carries only in-frame clones and drops some. This table has roughly 120,000 clones, 70% to 80% appearing once. The sample taken for sequencing was PBMCs. These TCRs come from a man aged 35 to 55 in good health and CMV-seronegative.

This clone has only a few counts. This chain links TRBV7-9 with TRBJ1-1; D is unclear. Germline values: CDR1 SEHNR, CDR2 FQNEAQ (reference sequence). The CDR3 contains 14 residues. Trimming took off 1 base at V and 1 base at J, with 7 bases between the two ends. The CDR3 spells CASSLVPENTEAFF. The DNA of the CDR3 is TGTGCCAGCAGCTTAGTCCCAGAGAACACTGAAGCTTTCTTT.

The chain employs TRBV5-6 and TRBJ2-5; possible D gene TRBD2, 6 bases. The CDR3 spans 15 residues. V was trimmed by 2 bases and J by 2 bases, leaving 13 bases between them. Germline lookup yields CDR1 SGHDT and CDR2 YYEEEE. CDR3 sequence (DNA): TGTGCCAGCAGCTTATCTCGGGGGTGGCAAGAGACCCAGTACTTC. Translated, it gives CASSLSRGWQETQYF.

The CDR3 region has the DNA TGTGCCAGCAGCCCAGCAAATTCCCAACAGGGGGTCGCAAGCTACACCTTC. This gives the protein CASSPANSQQGVASYTF. The chain links TRBV7-2 to TRBJ1-2; 8 bases line up with TRBD1. The V gene end was trimmed by 5 bases and the J gene end by 9 bases; junction bases not matched to a gene: 20. The V gene's germline CDR1 is SGHTA and CDR2 FQGNSA. The CDR3 runs to 17 residues.

The chain uses TRBV4-3 and TRBJ1-1, with 12 bases identical to TRBD1. J was trimmed by 1 base and V by 4 bases; bases with no gene match: 7. This CDR3 has 17 amino acids. CDR1 is LGHNA, CDR2 YSLEER, per germline. This chain's CDR3 is CASSPGTGGVRNTEAFF. In DNA form, the CDR3 reads TGCGCCAGCAGCCCCGGGACAGGGGGCGTAAGGAACACTGAAGCTTTCTTT.

Comment on this clone: Other DNA sequences in the same sample also yield this CDR3. V gene TRBV7-2 combines with J gene TRBJ1-5; D may be TRBD1 (6 bases). This CDR3 contains 13 residues. The V gene lost 5 bases and the J gene lost 7 bases, with 12 bases spanning the gap. The germline V gene has CDR1 SGHTA and CDR2 FQGNSA. The CDR3 nucleotides are TGTGCCAGCAGCCTAGGGGGGGGCCAGCCCCAGCATTTT. Its protein product is CASSLGGGQPQHF.

The chain employs TRBV30 and TRBJ1-2; 8 bases are shared with TRBD1. Germline CDR1 is GTSNPN and CDR2 is SVGIG (reference sequence). CDR3 length equals 13 residues. V lost 8 bases, J lost 4 bases, and 9 bases stayed unmatched. The CDR3, as DNA: TGTGCCCGTCGACCCGGGACAGGCTATGGCTACACCTTC. Its translation is CARRPGTGYGYTF. The variable domain in full, completed from reference TRBV30 and TRBJ1-2, reads SQTIHQWPATLVQPVGSPLSLECTVEGTSNPNLYWYRQAAGRGLQLLFYSVGIGQISSEVPQNLSASRPQDRQFILSSKKLLLSDSGFYLCARRPGTGYGYTFGSGTRLTVV.

This clone was found a few times. The chain is built from TRBV29-1 and TRBJ2-5; D remains unclear. CDR3 length equals 12 residues. V lost 2 bases to trimming and J lost 5 bases, with 9 bases between them. Germline CDR1 is SQVTM and CDR2 is ANQGSEA. CDR3 amino acids: CSVETQQETQYF. CDR3 DNA sequence: TGCAGCGTTGAAACCCAACAGGAGACCCAGTACTTC.

The chain recombines TRBV28 with TRBJ1-2; no clear D. The CDR3 has 14 amino acids. Trimming removed 7 bases at V and 4 bases at J, with 16 bases between. From germline, CDR1 is MDHEN and CDR2 SYDVKM. The CDR3 spells CASNPQGRGYGYTF. CDR3 sequence (DNA): TGTGCCAGCAACCCCCAAGGTCGGGGCTATGGCTACACCTTC.

The genes are TRBV27 and TRBJ1-5; 8 positions match TRBD1. This CDR3 is built from 14 residues. Germline trimming cut 8 bases from V and 7 bases from J; bases unmatched to any gene: 10. Germline CDR1 is MNHEY and CDR2 is SMNVEV (reference sequence). This chain's CDR3 is CASSDTTGAQPQHF. For the CDR3, the DNA is TGTGCCAGCTCCGATACGACAGGGGCCCAGCCCCAGCATTTT.

V and J are TRBV9 and TRBJ2-5, with TRBD2 matching 10 bases. V dropped 1 base and J dropped 4; count of bases not matched to a gene: 4. This CDR3 region has 15 residues. The germline V gene encodes CDR1 SGDLS and CDR2 YYNGEE. The CDR3 DNA reads as TGTGCCAGCAGCGTAACGGGACTAGCGACAGAGACCCAGTACTTC. Encoded protein: CASSVTGLATETQYF.

This clone has a handful of counts. This chain links TRBV7-9 with TRBJ1-6; TRBD1 agrees at 7 bases. Germline CDR1 is SEHNR and CDR2 is FQNEAQ (reference sequence). J gave up 10 bases and V 2 bases, and 14 bases lay outside the gene matches. The CDR3 loop spans 17 amino acids. For the CDR3, the DNA is TGTGCCAGCAGCTTATCCCAAGAGGCAGGGGGAAAATCACCCCTCCACTTT. Encoded protein: CASSLSQEAGGKSPLHF.